This TCR beta chain is from a study of OX40 agonist ivuxolimab in advanced cancers. Study details: Checkpoint inhibitors had been given previously to roughly 40% of patients. The study's findings and limits: CD4+ T cells averaged fewer expanded clones than CD8+ T cells.

Profiling relied on immunoSEQ multiplex PCR, and the TCRdb table lists in-frame clones only, not all of them. The sample lists roughly 49,000 clones; roughly 79% were seen once. The CDR3 sequence is 18 residues long. Germline CDR1 reads SGHTA; CDR2 reads FQGNSA. Trimming removed 3 bases from V and 0 bases from J; junction bases left unmatched: 5. In the case of this clone: Its specificity is unknown.

This sample comprised CD4+ or CD8+ T cells sorted from blood, obtained in a trial of the OX40 agonist ivuxolimab. The sequence came from an adult with an advanced solid tumor such as melanoma, head and neck, liver or kidney cancer. The genes are TRBV7-2 and TRBJ2-1; 13 positions agree with TRBD2. The CDR3 loop is CASSFKLAGGGSYNEQFF. The CDR3 DNA sequence: TGTGCCAGCAGCTTTAAACTAGCGGGAGGGGGCTCCTACAATGAGCAGTTCTTC.